This is a list of T cell receptor beta chains from one sample in a study of T cell responses to AZD1222 COVID-19 vaccine. The repertoire was sequenced with immunoSEQ multiplex PCR; TCRdb's copy has only in-frame clones and lacks some. The sample has 150,000 or so clones, approximately 90% seen once. Sequencing used peripheral blood, obtained 28 days after the second dose of the MenACWY control vaccine. All receptors derive from an adult who received the MenACWY meningococcal vaccine as a control. Both conserved end residues are part of each CDR3. A D gene is named only where the DNA matches it firmly. Size tells how often a clone was seen (once, few, many) or the class of an expanded clone, and some rows leave it out.

clone_size: .
v_call: TRBV15
j_call: TRBJ2-7
d_call: .
cdr3_nt: TGTGCCACCAGCAGCGGGGTCGCCTCCTACGAGCAGTACTTC
cdr3_aa: CATSSGVASYEQYF

clone_size: once
v_call: TRBV18
j_call: TRBJ1-5
d_call: TRBD1
cdr3_nt: TGTGCCAGCTCACCAGCGGACAGGGGGGGTCAGCCCCAGCATTTT
cdr3_aa: CASSPADRGGQPQHF

clone_size: .
v_call: TRBV10-1
j_call: TRBJ2-2
d_call: .
cdr3_nt: TGCGCCAGCAGTGAGTCCCCCTTGGTAGGGACCGGGGAGCTGTTTTTT
cdr3_aa: CASSESPLVGTGELFF

clone_size: once
v_call: TRBV30
j_call: TRBJ1-2
d_call: .
cdr3_nt: TGTGCCTGGAGTAAAGGAGTCTATGGCTACACCTTC
cdr3_aa: CAWSKGVYGYTF

clone_size: once
v_call: TRBV18
j_call: TRBJ1-2
d_call: TRBD1
cdr3_nt: TGTGCCAGCTCACCCGACAGGGAGTATGGCTACACCTTC
cdr3_aa: CASSPDREYGYTF

clone_size: .
v_call: TRBV4-3
j_call: TRBJ1-6
d_call: .
cdr3_nt: TGCGCCAGCAGCCAAGAGTTGGGGTCACAGGGCCCCTGGCCCTATAATTCACCCCTCCACTTT
cdr3_aa: CASSQELGSQGPWPYNSPLHF

clone_size: .
v_call: TRBV28
j_call: TRBJ1-4
d_call: .
cdr3_nt: TGTGCCAGCAGTTCTAATGAAAAACTGTTTTTT
cdr3_aa: CASSSNEKLFF

clone_size: .
v_call: TRBV5-1
j_call: TRBJ2-5
d_call: .
cdr3_nt: TGCGCCAGCAGCTTGCGTTTTCAAGAGACCCAGTACTTC
cdr3_aa: CASSLRFQETQYF

clone_size: .
v_call: TRBV7-9
j_call: TRBJ2-3
d_call: .
cdr3_nt: TGTGCCAGCAGCGCCAGTGGAGATACGCAGTATTTT
cdr3_aa: CASSASGDTQYF

clone_size: .
v_call: TRBV15
j_call: TRBJ2-2
d_call: TRBD1
cdr3_nt: TGTGCCACCAGCTCGGGACAGGCATTCGGGGAGCTGTTTTTT
cdr3_aa: CATSSGQAFGELFF

clone_size: .
v_call: TRBV6-5
j_call: TRBJ2-7
d_call: TRBD1
cdr3_nt: TGTGCCAGCAGTCCGGACAGGCTTTTCAACGAGCAGTACTTC
cdr3_aa: CASSPDRLFNEQYF

clone_size: .
v_call: TRBV5-1
j_call: TRBJ1-2
d_call: TRBD1
cdr3_nt: TGCGCCAGCAGCTACCGGACAGGGGGTAACTATGGCTACACCTTC
cdr3_aa: CASSYRTGGNYGYTF

clone_size: .
v_call: TRBV6-1
j_call: TRBJ1-3
d_call: TRBD1
cdr3_nt: TGTGCCAGCAGCGAACAGGGGGGAAATTTAGCGGGCACCATATATTTT
cdr3_aa: CASSEQGGNLAGTIYF

clone_size: .
v_call: TRBV9
j_call: TRBJ1-5
d_call: .
cdr3_nt: TGTGCCAGCGGGAGTTTACAGCCCCAGCATTTT
cdr3_aa: CASGSLQPQHF

clone_size: .
v_call: TRBV6-6
j_call: TRBJ1-1
d_call: .
cdr3_nt: TGTGCCAGCAGACAGCCGGAGAACACTGAAGCTTTCTTT
cdr3_aa: CASRQPENTEAFF

clone_size: .
v_call: TRBV5-5
j_call: TRBJ2-4
d_call: .
cdr3_nt: TGTGCCAGCAGCTTGTCATCTGGGGGAATTCTAGCCAAAAACATTCAGTACTTC
cdr3_aa: CASSLSSGGILAKNIQYF

clone_size: .
v_call: TRBV30
j_call: TRBJ1-5
d_call: .
cdr3_nt: TGTGCCTGGAGTGCGGGGGTAAGCAATCAGCCCCAGCATTTT
cdr3_aa: CAWSAGVSNQPQHF

clone_size: .
v_call: TRBV28
j_call: TRBJ1-1
d_call: TRBD1
cdr3_nt: TGTGCCAGCTGGACAGGGTCGTCTGAAGCTTTCTTT
cdr3_aa: CASWTGSSEAFF

clone_size: .
v_call: TRBV6-5
j_call: TRBJ1-4
d_call: .
cdr3_nt: TGTGCCAGCAGTTACCGGGATAATGAAAAACTGTTTTTT
cdr3_aa: CASSYRDNEKLFF

clone_size: .
v_call: TRBV2
j_call: TRBJ2-5
d_call: .
cdr3_nt: TGTGCCAGCAGGAGGGAGATCCAAGAGACCCAGTACTTC
cdr3_aa: CASRREIQETQYF

clone_size: .
v_call: TRBV7-3
j_call: TRBJ2-1
d_call: .
cdr3_nt: TGTGCCAGCAGCTTAGGTTATAGGGTCAGCTCCTACAATGAGCAGTTCTTC
cdr3_aa: CASSLGYRVSSYNEQFF

clone_size: .
v_call: TRBV28
j_call: TRBJ1-4
d_call: TRBD1
cdr3_nt: TGTGCCAGCAGTCCTCAGGGACAGGGGCTAGAAAAACTGTTTTTT
cdr3_aa: CASSPQGQGLEKLFF

clone_size: once
v_call: TRBV11-2
j_call: TRBJ2-7
d_call: TRBD2
cdr3_nt: TGTGCCAGCAGCTTGACTAGCGGGAGAGGATCCTACGAGCAGTACTTC
cdr3_aa: CASSLTSGRGSYEQYF

clone_size: few
v_call: TRBV19
j_call: TRBJ1-5
d_call: TRBD1
cdr3_nt: TGTGCCAGTAGTATGGAGGGGGCTTTTAGCAATCAGCCCCAGCATTTT
cdr3_aa: CASSMEGAFSNQPQHF

clone_size: .
v_call: TRBV27
j_call: TRBJ1-2
d_call: .
cdr3_nt: TGTGCCAGCGCGGACCGGGGACAACTTAATGGCTACACCTTC
cdr3_aa: CASADRGQLNGYTF

clone_size: .
v_call: TRBV19
j_call: TRBJ1-1
d_call: .
cdr3_nt: TGTGCCAGTACCTTAATGGGGGGTATCGTATGGACTGAAGCTTTCTTT
cdr3_aa: CASTLMGGIVWTEAFF

clone_size: .
v_call: TRBV11-2
j_call: TRBJ2-3
d_call: TRBD1
cdr3_nt: TGTGCCAGCAGCGCCCGGGACAGGGGGCAAGATACGCAGTATTTT
cdr3_aa: CASSARDRGQDTQYF